The 29 T cell receptor beta chains below were found in one sample sequenced in a study of blood T cell repertoires in COVID-19. Clones were read by immunoSEQ multiplex PCR, and TCRdb kept only the in-frame ones, dropping some. The table shows nearly 300,000 clones, with about 91% occurring only once. Sequenced material: peripheral blood. The receptors here all came from a woman aged 25 to 39 who had recovered from COVID-19.

The chain employs TRBV5-1 and TRBJ2-2, with unresolved D. The CDR3 consists of 14 residues. Germline assignment: CDR1 SGHRS and CDR2 YFSETQ. The germline V and J ends were trimmed by 6 bases and 1 base, with 10 bases remaining between them. The CDR3 DNA is TGCGCCAGCATGGTTACTATGAACACCGGGGAGCTGTTTTTT. Translating gives CASMVTMNTGELFF. Full variable domain (remainder filled in from reference TRBV5-1 and TRBJ2-2): KAGVTQTPRYLIKTRGQQVTLSCSPISGHRSVSWYQQTPGQGLQFLFEYFSETQRNKGNFPGRFSGRQFSNSRSEMNVSTLELGDSALYLCASMVTMNTGELFFGEGSRLTVL.

V is TRBV9 and J is TRBJ1-5, with 7 bases aligning to TRBD1. CDR1 and CDR2 from the germline V gene are SGDLS and YYNGEE. The CDR3 totals 14 residues. The junction had 7 bases not matched to a gene; V was cut back by 3 bases and J by 7 bases. Written as DNA, the CDR3 is TGTGCCAGCAGCGCATTCAGGGGGTCCCAGCCCCAGCATTTT. This translates into CASSAFRGSQPQHF.

The CDR3 nucleotides are TGTGCCAGGAGAAATTCACCCCTCCACTTT. Its translation is CARRNSPLHF. The chain is built from TRBV3-1 (or the pseudogene TRBV3-2) and TRBJ1-6, with D unresolved. CDR1 and CDR2 (germline): LGHDT, YNNKEL (reference sequence). V was pared by 9 bases and J by 7 bases, with 4 bases between. This CDR3 region has 10 residues.

The genes are TRBV9 and TRBJ1-3; the D is unclear. Germline CDR1 SGDLS, CDR2 YYNGEE. V lost 0 bases to trimming and J lost 1 base, with 5 bases between them. The CDR3 length is 14 residues. The CDR3 loop is CASSVDFSGNTIYF. Written as DNA, the CDR3 is TGTGCCAGCAGCGTAGACTTTTCTGGAAACACCATATATTTT. Looking up the rest from reference TRBV9 and TRBJ1-3 gives the full variable domain: DSGVTQTPKHLITATGQRVTLRCSPRSGDLSVYWYQQSLDQGLQFLIQYYNGEERAKGNILERFSAQQFPDLHSELNLSSLELGDSALYFCASSVDFSGNTIYFGEGSWLTVV.

The V gene is TRBV5-1, the J gene TRBJ1-2, with D hard to call. Germline V gene sequence: CDR1 SGHRS, CDR2 YFSETQ. The CDR3 is 14 amino acids. V was cut by 4 bases and J by 0 bases, with 10 bases left in between. CDR3 nucleotide sequence: TGCGCCAGCAGCCCAACAGTCACTAACTATGGCTACACCTTC. Protein product: CASSPTVTNYGYTF.

V is TRBV11-2 and J is TRBJ1-1; a weak D match, TRBD1 (6 bases). This CDR3 has 14 amino acids. Germline CDR1 is SGHAT and CDR2 is FQNNGV. Trimming shortened V by 8 bases and J by 6 bases, and 19 bases separated the two germline ends. CDR3 sequence reads: CASGLGAGFPEAFF. In DNA, the CDR3 is TGTGCCAGCGGTCTGGGGGCAGGGTTCCCTGAAGCTTTCTTT.

V and J are TRBV6-5 and TRBJ1-5, with D tentatively TRBD1 (5 bases). Trimming took off 4 bases at V and 3 bases at J, with 10 bases between the two ends. Germline V CDR1 and CDR2: MNHEY, SVGAGI. The CDR3 length is 14 residues. DNA for the CDR3: TGTGCCAGCAGTTTTAAGGGGCCCAATCAGCCCCAGCATTTT. Protein sequence: CASSFKGPNQPQHF.

V is TRBV5-6 and J is TRBJ2-1; no clear D. The germline V gene encodes CDR1 SGHDT and CDR2 YYEEEE. This CDR3 contains 14 residues. V was clipped by 0 bases and J by 6 bases, with 10 bases between them. The CDR3 bases are TGTGCCAGCAGCTTGGCCGGCTGGAGCAATGAGCAGTTCTTC. This sequence encodes CASSLAGWSNEQFF.

The genes are TRBV9 and TRBJ1-3; D is ambiguous. The CDR3 is 13 amino acids. The germline gives CDR1 SGDLS, CDR2 YYNGEE. Trimming removed 4 bases from V and 8 bases from J, with 13 bases in between. The chain's CDR3 is CASSPLSRDTIYF. In DNA, the CDR3 is TGTGCCAGCAGCCCCCTCTCCCGAGACACCATATATTTT.

The rearrangement links TRBV9 to TRBJ2-5, with a possible D match to TRBD2 (7 bases). V was shortened by 4 bases and J by 5 bases, with 18 bases between the two germline ends. This CDR3 comprises 15 residues. Germline CDR1 and CDR2: SGDLS and YYNGEE. The CDR3 sequence: CASSSPVGGRETQYF. In DNA form, the CDR3 reads TGTGCCAGCAGCTCCCCTGTGGGGGGGCGGGAGACCCAGTACTTC.

The chain is built from TRBV24-1 and TRBJ2-6; 7 nucleotides line up with TRBD1. CDR1 is KGHDR, CDR2 SFDVKD, per germline. CDR3 size: 18 residues. The junction had 9 bases not matched to a gene; V was cut back by 5 bases and J by 0 bases. In nucleotides, the CDR3 is TGTGCCACCAGTGCCCAGGGGGACGGAAGCTCTGGGGCCAACGTCCTGACTTTC. This sequence encodes CATSAQGDGSSGANVLTF.

The chain uses TRBV24-1 and TRBJ2-1; 12 nucleotides align to TRBD2. Germline CDR1 reads KGHDR; CDR2 reads SFDVKD. Unmatched junction bases numbered 3, after V lost 7 bases and J lost 3 bases. This CDR3 contains 15 residues. CDR3 nucleotide sequence: TGTGCCACCAGCTGGACTAGCGGGGTCTACAATGAGCAGTTCTTC. Its protein is CATSWTSGVYNEQFF.

This clone was observed a single time. V gene TRBV12-3 or TRBV12-4 combines with J gene TRBJ1-1, with a weak D call TRBD1 (5 bases). The germline V and J ends were trimmed by 2 bases and 6 bases, with 10 bases remaining between them. This CDR3 has 13 residues. CDR3 coding DNA: TGTGCCAGCAGTTTATCGTGGGGGGCTGAAGCTTTCTTT. It codes for CASSLSWGAEAFF.

This chain uses TRBV24-1 with TRBJ1-5; 9 nucleotides match TRBD1. This CDR3 comprises 16 residues. Germline CDR1 KGHDR, CDR2 SFDVKD. The ends lost 3 bases at V and 2 bases at J; junction bases unmatched: 4. The CDR3 bases are TGTGCCACCAGTGATGGGGGACAGGGTGGCAATCAGCCCCAGCATTTT. Its protein product is CATSDGGQGGNQPQHF.

The rearrangement uses TRBV4-2 and TRBJ1-2; the D gene is possibly TRBD1 (6 bases). The CDR3 extends over 16 amino acids. Trimming left V 0 bases short and J 4 bases short, with 15 bases between. Germline assignment: CDR1 LGHNA and CDR2 YNFKEQ. Here the CDR3 DNA reads TGTGCCAGCAGCCAAGATTTCGACAGGAGATTCTATGGCTACACCTTC. Its protein is CASSQDFDRRFYGYTF.

The chain has TRBV28 and TRBJ1-4; 9 bases agree with TRBD1. The CDR3 is 13 amino acids. V trimming: 7 bases; J trimming: 6 bases; junction bases outside the gene matches: 3. The germline gives CDR1 MDHEN, CDR2 SYDVKM. This CDR3 is CASIGTGYEKLFF. CDR3 DNA: TGTGCCAGCATAGGGACAGGGTATGAAAAACTGTTTTTT.

CDR3 residues: CASSYDISNEKLFF. Here the CDR3 DNA reads TGTGCCAGCAGTTACGACATTTCCAATGAAAAACTGTTTTTT. The genes are TRBV6-6 and TRBJ1-4; D is ambiguous. V dropped 2 bases and J dropped 5 bases, with 9 bases sitting between them. Germline CDR1 and CDR2: MNHNY and SVGAGI (reference sequence). The CDR3 is 14 amino acids.

The rearrangement uses TRBV5-6 and TRBJ2-7, with 7 nucleotides matching TRBD1. The CDR3 runs 15 residues. Germline assignment: CDR1 SGHDT and CDR2 YYEEEE. J lost 2 bases, V lost 2 bases, and 7 bases had no gene match. CDR3 amino acids: CASSFKDRVAYEQYF. DNA for the CDR3: TGTGCCAGCAGCTTCAAAGACAGGGTCGCCTACGAGCAGTACTTC.

The chain carries TRBV28 and TRBJ1-4, with unresolved D. Germline values: CDR1 MDHEN, CDR2 SYDVKM. CDR3 length equals 11 residues. V was pared by 7 bases and J by 10 bases, with 10 bases between. CDR3 nucleotide sequence: TGTGCCAGCAAATTCCGGGGAAAACTGTTTTTT. This sequence encodes CASKFRGKLFF.

This clone occurred a few times. The chain employs TRBV10-3 and TRBJ1-5; D call uncertain. Deletions cut 10 bases from V and 0 bases from J, with 22 bases between. From germline, CDR1 is ENHRY and CDR2 SYGVKD. This CDR3 has 17 residues. The CDR3 nucleotides are TGTGCCACCGCACCCGTCTTCGGGTCTTATAGCAATCAGCCCCAGCATTTT. Protein: CATAPVFGSYSNQPQHF.

The chain carries TRBV4-1 and TRBJ1-1, with TRBD1 matching 7 bases. Looked up from germline, CDR1 is MGHRA and CDR2 is YSYEKL. The CDR3 sequence is 12 residues long. V dropped 4 bases and J dropped 8; count of bases not matched to a gene: 4. The CDR3 loop reads CASSRTGEEAFF. CDR3 DNA: TGCGCCAGCAGCCGGACAGGAGAGGAAGCTTTCTTT.

The chain uses TRBV6-5 and TRBJ1-1; D gene ambiguous. The CDR3 covers 13 residues. Trimming stripped 2 bases from V and 0 bases from J, with 4 bases between. CDR1 is MNHEY and CDR2 is SVGAGI in the germline V gene. CDR3 amino acids: CASSYIVNTEAFF. CDR3 bases: TGTGCCAGCAGTTACATCGTGAACACTGAAGCTTTCTTT.

The chain uses TRBV5-1 and TRBJ2-7, with TRBD2 matching 7 bases. V lost 0 bases, J lost 5 bases, and 2 bases stayed unmatched. The CDR3 sequence is 13 residues long. Germline V gives CDR1 SGHRS, CDR2 YFSETQ. The CDR3 bases are TGCGCCAGCAGCTTGGAGGGAGGGGACGAGCAGTACTTC. Translation: CASSLEGGDEQYF. The whole variable domain, filled in from reference TRBV5-1 and TRBJ2-7, reads KAGVTQTPRYLIKTRGQQVTLSCSPISGHRSVSWYQQTPGQGLQFLFEYFSETQRNKGNFPGRFSGRQFSNSRSEMNVSTLELGDSALYLCASSLEGGDEQYFGPGTRLTVT.

The J gene is TRBJ2-1, the V gene TRBV6-4, with a tentative D call TRBD1 (5 bases). The V end was cut by 5 bases, the J end by 8 bases, with 19 bases between. Looked up from germline, CDR1 is MRHNA and CDR2 is SNTAGT. This CDR3 contains 15 residues. CDR3: CASSFILGDMDEQFF. DNA for the CDR3: TGTGCCAGCAGTTTTATCCTAGGGGATATGGATGAGCAGTTCTTC.

V gene TRBV11-2 combines with J gene TRBJ1-4; D is perhaps TRBD1 (5 bases). The CDR3 covers 13 residues. CDR1 is SGHAT, CDR2 FQNNGV, per germline. Trimming left V 5 bases short and J 10 bases short, with 14 bases between. This CDR3 is CASSRTGGGKLFF. The CDR3 DNA is TGTGCCAGCAGCCGGACCGGGGGAGGAAAACTGTTTTTT.

This clone was detected once. This chain joins TRBV5-5 and TRBJ1-2; D uncertain. Looked up from germline, CDR1 is SGHKS and CDR2 is YYEKEE (reference sequence). V dropped 3 bases and J dropped 8 bases, with 14 bases sitting between them. This CDR3 is built from 13 residues. The CDR3 DNA is TGTGCCAGCAGCTCGGGTCAAGCCCACGGCTACACCTTC. Encoded protein: CASSSGQAHGYTF.

The gene calls are TRBV9 and TRBJ1-1; D unresolved. Germline-derived CDR1 and CDR2 are SGDLS and YYNGEE. V was clipped by 1 base and J by 0 bases, with 4 bases between them. The CDR3 is 13 residues long. In DNA form, the CDR3 reads TGTGCCAGCAGCGTAATAGTGAACACTGAAGCTTTCTTT. It is translated as CASSVIVNTEAFF. The whole variable domain, filled in from reference TRBV9 and TRBJ1-1, reads DSGVTQTPKHLITATGQRVTLRCSPRSGDLSVYWYQQSLDQGLQFLIQYYNGEERAKGNILERFSAQQFPDLHSELNLSSLELGDSALYFCASSVIVNTEAFFGQGTRLTVV.

The chain recombines TRBV6-5 with TRBJ2-3, with TRBD1 matching 11 bases. The CDR3 totals 15 residues. V gave up 6 bases and J gave up 3 bases; unmatched junction bases: 5. CDR1 and CDR2 (germline): MNHEY, SVGAGI. CDR3 protein: CASRTGTGGTDTQYF. In DNA, the CDR3 is TGTGCCAGCAGGACCGGGACAGGGGGAACAGATACGCAGTATTTT.

This chain connects TRBV19 to TRBJ1-1; no firm D call. Germline assignment: CDR1 LNHDA and CDR2 SQIVND (reference sequence). The CDR3 consists of 13 residues. V was cut by 6 bases and J by 1 base, with 9 bases left in between. The CDR3 coding sequence is TGTGCCAGTAGCCCCGGGAAGAACACTGAAGCTTTCTTT. Residues: CASSPGKNTEAFF.